The 4 T cell receptor beta chains in this list originate from one sample, sequenced in a study of blood T cell repertoires in COVID-19. Assay: immunoSEQ multiplex PCR; the TCRdb copy retains only in-frame clones and omits some. This sample yields approximately 260,000 clones, of which nearly 85% are seen a single time; 8% to 9.5% belongs to the top ten. The sample taken for sequencing was peripheral blood. The receptors were gathered from a human donor in a cohort sampled during active COVID-19.

This chain uses TRBV5-5 with TRBJ1-1, with 7 bases that match TRBD1. Germline values: CDR1 SGHKS, CDR2 YYEKEE (reference sequence). This CDR3 has 16 residues. With 3 bases clipped from V and 10 bases from J, the junction kept 18 bases outside the gene matches. CDR3 amino acids: CASSSTVAGGIGAAFF. The CDR3 DNA reads as TGTGCCAGCAGCTCGACGGTAGCAGGGGGAATTGGCGCAGCTTTCTTT.

This rearrangement joins TRBV5-1 to TRBJ2-3; the D gene is possibly TRBD1 (6 bases). V was pared by 7 bases and J by 1 base, with 13 bases between. The CDR3 has 14 amino acids. Germline V gene sequence: CDR1 SGHRS, CDR2 YFSETQ. The CDR3 sequence is CASSQGWGTDTQYF. As DNA, the CDR3 is TGCGCCAGCTCACAGGGATGGGGCACAGATACGCAGTATTTT.

This clone was counted a single time. The rearrangement joins TRBV15 to TRBJ1-1; no clear D gene. Germline V gene lookup returns CDR1 LNHNV and CDR2 YYDKDF (reference sequence). Trimming cost V 1 base and J 1 base, with 4 bases left between them. CDR3 length: 13 residues. CDR3 protein: CATSRVKNTEAFF. In DNA, the CDR3 is TGTGCCACCAGCAGAGTAAAGAACACTGAAGCTTTCTTT.

This chain joins TRBV7-9 and TRBJ1-1, with a weak D call TRBD1 (5 bases). Germline V gene data show CDR1 as SEHNR and CDR2 as FQNEAQ (reference sequence). The CDR3 runs 15 residues. Trimming stripped 1 base from V and 7 bases from J, with 16 bases between. The CDR3 DNA reads as TGTGCCAGCAGCTTAGGTACGGACAACTTAATTGAAGCTTTCTTT. This translates into CASSLGTDNLIEAFF.